The 15 T cell receptor beta chains reported below all come from one sample, sequenced in a study of T-cell memory formation after mild COVID-19. A single record per CDR3 protein comes from TCRdb applying MiXCR to the 5' RACE reads. The profile shows over 500,000 distinct CDR3 sequences, approximately 15% of them singletons. Sequenced: PBMCs or a T cell subset sorted from them (not recorded which). These receptors were taken from an adult woman who had mild COVID-19 (a few samples of this study predate the infection). Cell type and time point are not known.

The gene calls are TRBV12-3 or TRBV12-4 and TRBJ2-1; D uncertain. V was pared by 7 bases and J by 1 base, with 8 bases between. This CDR3 is built from 13 residues. The CDR3 is CASMVGSYNEQFF. In DNA, the CDR3 is TGTGCCAGCATGGTGGGATCCTACAATGAGCAGTTCTTC.

There are a few counts of this clonotype. CDR3 in amino acids: CASSTTGGFTYEQYF. The CDR3 coding sequence is TGTGCCAGCAGTACGACAGGTGGCTTTACCTACGAGCAGTACTTC. V gene TRBV6-5 combines with J gene TRBJ2-7, with TRBD1 as a possible D gene (6 bases). Trimming took off 5 bases at V and 2 bases at J, with 16 bases between the two ends. The V gene's germline CDR1 is MNHEY and CDR2 SVGAGI. The CDR3 runs 15 residues.

The chain joins TRBV9 to TRBJ2-2, with D maybe TRBD2 (6 bases). The V gene's germline CDR1 is SGDLS and CDR2 YYNGEE. With 4 bases removed from V and 6 bases from J, the gap between germline ends came to 19 bases. The CDR3 loop spans 16 amino acids. The CDR3 DNA follows: TGTGCCAGCAGCCGGAGCGGCACGGGGGATGCCGGGGAGCTGTTTTTT. Its protein product is CASSRSGTGDAGELFF.

The chain recombines TRBV7-9 with TRBJ2-7; TRBD1 might be the D (5 bases). The CDR3 covers 20 residues. Germline lookup yields CDR1 SEHNR and CDR2 FQNEAQ (reference sequence). Trimming left V 5 bases short and J 0 bases short, with 29 bases between. Here the CDR3 reads CASSQGQLLTDEPDSYEQYF. CDR3 DNA sequence: TGTGCCAGCAGCCAGGGTCAATTGCTGACCGACGAACCTGACTCCTACGAGCAGTACTTC.

This clonotype was recorded a few times. The chain is built from TRBV9 and TRBJ1-6; D uncertain. The germline V gene encodes CDR1 SGDLS and CDR2 YYNGEE. Trimming took off 4 bases at V and 3 bases at J, with 14 bases between the two ends. There are 16 residues in the CDR3. In DNA, the CDR3 is TGTGCCAGCAGCACCAGTAGGGTCAACTATAATTCACCCCTCCACTTT. Protein: CASSTSRVNYNSPLHF. Variable domain in full (rest from reference TRBV9 and TRBJ1-6): DSGVTQTPKHLITATGQRVTLRCSPRSGDLSVYWYQQSLDQGLQFLIQYYNGEERAKGNILERFSAQQFPDLHSELNLSSLELGDSALYFCASSTSRVNYNSPLHFGNGTRLTVT.

The rearrangement links TRBV6-2 or TRBV6-3 to TRBJ2-1; D not resolved. The CDR3 has 12 amino acids. V lost 2 bases and J lost 8, with 7 bases in between. The germline V gene has CDR1 MNHEY and CDR2 SVGEGT. CDR3 DNA sequence: TGTGCCAGCAGTTACACAACGGATGAGCAGTTCTTC. Its protein product is CASSYTTDEQFF.

This clonotype occurred a few times. The gene calls are TRBV7-9 and TRBJ2-1; 11 bases are a match to TRBD2. J was trimmed by 9 bases and V by 5 bases; bases with no gene match: 9. CDR1 and CDR2 (germline): SEHNR, FQNEAQ (reference sequence). The CDR3 extends over 15 amino acids. The CDR3 sequence: CASSESSGRAREQFF. The CDR3 DNA follows: TGTGCCAGCAGCGAAAGTAGCGGGAGGGCGCGTGAGCAGTTCTTC.

The V gene is TRBV5-4, the J gene TRBJ2-1; 7 positions agree with TRBD2. The V and J ends lost 2 bases and 5 bases, in that order; junction bases with no gene match: 10. This CDR3 comprises 16 residues. The germline gives CDR1 SGHNT, CDR2 YYREEE (reference sequence). CDR3 region: CASSFRLAGVHNEQFF. CDR3 in DNA: TGTGCCAGCAGCTTCCGGTTGGCGGGAGTTCACAATGAGCAGTTCTTC.

The chain has TRBV12-3 or TRBV12-4 and TRBJ1-1; 8 nucleotides line up with TRBD1. After removal of 3 bases from V and 1 base from J, the junction contained 4 bases not matched to a gene. The CDR3 runs 15 residues. CDR3 region: CASSFADRGNTEAFF. CDR3 DNA sequence: TGTGCCAGCAGTTTCGCTGACAGGGGGAACACTGAAGCTTTCTTT.

This sequence joins TRBV7-3 and TRBJ1-2, with D maybe TRBD1 (5 bases). Trimming took off 0 bases at V and 5 bases at J, with 22 bases between the two ends. This CDR3 is 18 amino acids long. Germline V gene data show CDR1 as SGHTA and CDR2 as FQGTGA. Written as DNA, the CDR3 is TGTGCCAGCAGCTTAACCGCCGGGACCCATCCTTTTTATTATGGCTACACCTTC. Translating it yields CASSLTAGTHPFYYGYTF.

J is TRBJ1-6 and V is TRBV30; weak D call: TRBD1 (5 bases). The CDR3 runs 19 residues. CDR1 and CDR2 (germline): GTSNPN, SVGIG (reference sequence). CDR3 region: CAATVGGKSISSYNSPLHF. CDR3 bases: TGTGCTGCGACTGTCGGGGGAAAATCCATAAGCTCCTATAATTCACCCCTCCACTTT.

The V and J genes are TRBV23-1 and TRBJ2-1, with D maybe TRBD2 (5 bases). TRBV23-1 is filed as an ORF, its function uncertain. V was shortened by 2 bases and J by 0 bases, with 17 bases between the two germline ends. The CDR3 has 18 residues. CDR3 in DNA: TGCGCCAGCAGTCAAGATTACCGGGAACCCCTCTCCTACAATGAGCAGTTCTTC. Its protein product is CASSQDYREPLSYNEQFF.

The CDR3: CASSSLGLLAKNIQYF. The CDR3 DNA reads as TGTGCCAGCAGTTCCCTAGGACTTTTAGCCAAAAACATTCAGTACTTC. This chain joins TRBV6-5 and TRBJ2-4, with a tentative D call TRBD2 (5 bases). Germline V gene sequence: CDR1 MNHEY, CDR2 SVGAGI. This CDR3 region has 16 residues. V lost 4 bases and J lost 0, with 13 bases in between.

A few counts support this clonotype. The chain employs TRBV12-3 or TRBV12-4 and TRBJ1-2; 9 bases map to TRBD1. V lost 5 bases and J lost 2; bases outside the gene matches: 9. The CDR3 totals 16 residues. The CDR3 spells CASSTGGPLPNYGYTF. The CDR3 region has the DNA TGTGCCAGCAGTACAGGGGGCCCACTCCCCAACTATGGCTACACCTTC.

A few counts support this clonotype. This chain uses TRBV20-1 with TRBJ1-5, with 7 bases fitting TRBD1. The length of the CDR3 is 15 residues. The V gene end was trimmed by 0 bases and the J gene end by 4 bases; junction bases not matched to a gene: 6. Germline V gene sequence: CDR1 DFQATT, CDR2 SNEGSKA (reference sequence). The CDR3 sequence is CSARDPGGINQPQHF. CDR3 DNA: TGCAGTGCTAGAGATCCAGGGGGGATTAATCAGCCCCAGCATTTT.